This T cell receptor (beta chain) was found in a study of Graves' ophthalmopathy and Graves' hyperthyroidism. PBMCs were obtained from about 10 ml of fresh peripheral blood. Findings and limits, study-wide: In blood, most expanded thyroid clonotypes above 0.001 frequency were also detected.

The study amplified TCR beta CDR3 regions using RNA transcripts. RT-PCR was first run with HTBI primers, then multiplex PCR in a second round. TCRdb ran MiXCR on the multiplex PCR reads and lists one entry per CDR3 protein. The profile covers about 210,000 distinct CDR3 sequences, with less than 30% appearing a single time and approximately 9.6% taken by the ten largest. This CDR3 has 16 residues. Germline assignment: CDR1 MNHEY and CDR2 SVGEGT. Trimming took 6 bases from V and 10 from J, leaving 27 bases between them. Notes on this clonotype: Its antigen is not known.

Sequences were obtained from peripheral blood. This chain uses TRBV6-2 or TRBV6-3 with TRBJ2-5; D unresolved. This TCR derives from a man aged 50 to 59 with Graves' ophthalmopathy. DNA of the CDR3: TGTGCCAGCAGCTCAGGCGGTCAGACCTTCCGGCGCGTCCAGTACTTC. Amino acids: CASSSGGQTFRRVQYF.